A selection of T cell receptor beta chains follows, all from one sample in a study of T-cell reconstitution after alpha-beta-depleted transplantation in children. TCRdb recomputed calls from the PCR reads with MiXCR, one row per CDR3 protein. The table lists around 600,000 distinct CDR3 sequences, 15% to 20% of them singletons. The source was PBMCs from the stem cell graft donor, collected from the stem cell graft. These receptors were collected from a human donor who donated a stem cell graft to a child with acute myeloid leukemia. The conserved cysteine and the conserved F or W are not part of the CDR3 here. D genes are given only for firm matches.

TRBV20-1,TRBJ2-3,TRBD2,SDRGTSGGSSTDTQY
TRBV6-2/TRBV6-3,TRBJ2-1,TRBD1,ASSRDRDYPDNEQF
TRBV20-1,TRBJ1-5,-,SARGEGAGWNQPQH
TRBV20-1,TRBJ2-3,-,SARDLNGKITTDTQY
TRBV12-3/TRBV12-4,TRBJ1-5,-,ASSLWGGGNQPQH
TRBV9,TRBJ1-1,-,ASSVLTNTEAF
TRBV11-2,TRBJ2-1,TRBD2,ASSLEGRAGVLNEQF
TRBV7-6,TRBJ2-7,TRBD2,ASSPEVAGGSYEQY
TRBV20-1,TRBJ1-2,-,SARQGDTYGYT
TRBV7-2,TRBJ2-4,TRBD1,ASSLATGLKNIQY
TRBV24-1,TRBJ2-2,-,ATSDPEGSNTGELF
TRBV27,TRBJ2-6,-,ASGGPGTGANVLT
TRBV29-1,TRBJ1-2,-,SVNRDYGYT
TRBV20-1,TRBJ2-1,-,SARDAPAREQF
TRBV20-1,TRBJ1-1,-,SARRTANTEAF
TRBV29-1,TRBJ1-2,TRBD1,SVPTGLGINYGYT
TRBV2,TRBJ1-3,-,ASNRFTGWESGNTIY
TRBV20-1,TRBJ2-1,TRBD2,SARGPPPGLAGLGDEQF
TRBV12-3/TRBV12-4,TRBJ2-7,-,ASSAVGTGSYEQY
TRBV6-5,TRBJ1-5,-,ASSSDRRGNQPQH
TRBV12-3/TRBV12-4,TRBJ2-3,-,ASSFGGSTDTQY
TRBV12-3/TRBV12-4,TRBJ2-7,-,ASSLSSLYEQY
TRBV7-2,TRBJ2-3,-,ASSWENTDTQY
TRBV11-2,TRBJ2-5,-,ASSLNRRTVLGGETQY
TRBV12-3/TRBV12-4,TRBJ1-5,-,ASSPTIGVTSNQPQH
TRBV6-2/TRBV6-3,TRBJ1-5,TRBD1,ASSYRQGVSNQPQH
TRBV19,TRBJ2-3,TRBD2,ASSAGLAGGVDTQY
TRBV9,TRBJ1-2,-,ASSVATLNYGYT
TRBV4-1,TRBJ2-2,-,ASSQVDLVSMGGELF